This T cell receptor (beta chain) is drawn from a study of shared clonotypes between healthy human individuals. Study outcomes and limitations: When naive CD4 clonotypes were compared across several donors, 4% to 6.5% were shared. Larger estimated richness was generally recorded for naive subsets relative to memory subsets.

In the case of this clone: Its antigen is unidentified.

Replicate sorted-subset PCRs were loaded with around 220 ng DNA, 25,000 to 30,000 T cell genomes. TCRdb's table, derived via immunoSEQ multiplex PCR, lists solely in-frame clones and lacks some. The table has around 2.3 million clones, approximately 94% seen once. Germline-derived CDR1 and CDR2 are SGHRS and YFSETQ. V gave up 2 bases and J gave up 10 bases, with 22 bases separating them. The CDR3 totals 16 residues. The TCR comes from a man aged 18 to 30 in good health. The genes are TRBV5-1 and TRBJ2-1, with D possibly being TRBD2 (6 bases). Sequencing was done on a sample of naive CD4+ T cells sorted from blood. The subset is: CD45RA+ positively selected. The CDR3 spells CASSFSGTQVPREQFF. The CDR3 DNA is TGCGCCAGCAGCTTCTCCGGGACTCAGGTCCCCAGGGAGCAGTTCTTC.